A single sample gave rise to the 18 T cell receptor beta chains below, sequenced in a study of CD8 T cells in Susac syndrome. An amount of RNA that ranged from roughly 0.45 to 1 ug was reverse transcribed with random hexamers. One entry per CDR3 protein results from TCRdb running MiXCR on the immunoSEQ multiplex PCR reads. Here the sample spans around 53,000 distinct CDR3 sequences, around 93% being singletons. Specimen: CD8+ T cells from PBMCs. These receptors all stem from a human donor with Susac syndrome.

This CDR3 reads CASSFQLAGGLGEQFF. CDR3 DNA sequence: TGTGCCAGCAGCTTCCAACTAGCGGGGGGGCTCGGGGAGCAGTTCTTC. The V call is TRBV2, the J call TRBJ2-1, with 13 bases identical to TRBD2. The CDR3 has 16 amino acids. Germline V gives CDR1 SNHLY, CDR2 FYNNEI. The trim removed 6 bases at V and 10 bases at J, leaving 12 bases unmatched.

V is TRBV4-1 and J is TRBJ2-4; D remains unclear. The CDR3 sequence is 14 residues long. Trimming left V 3 bases short and J 3 bases short, with 9 bases between. In germline, CDR1 is MGHRA, CDR2 YSYEKL. As DNA, the CDR3 is TGCGCCAGCAGCCAGTCCTGGGTCAAAAACATTCAGTACTTC. Translated, it gives CASSQSWVKNIQYF.

This sequence joins TRBV28 and TRBJ2-1, with 16 bases aligning to TRBD2. The CDR3 consists of 18 residues. Per germline, CDR1 MDHEN and CDR2 SYDVKM. The J segment lost 0 bases and the V segment lost 3 bases, leaving 2 bases of the junction unmatched. CDR3 in amino acids: CASSLGLAGGSSYNEQFF. DNA for the CDR3: TGTGCCAGCAGTTTGGGACTAGCGGGGGGGAGCTCCTACAATGAGCAGTTCTTC.

The gene calls are TRBV14 and TRBJ2-6; no definite D call. This CDR3 has 16 amino acids. V gave up 2 bases and J gave up 2 bases, with 10 bases separating them. Germline CDR1 SGHDN, CDR2 FVKESK. The CDR3 nucleotides read TGTGCCAGCAGCCAATATGGGTCGACTGGGGCCAACGTCCTGACTTTC. Its protein is CASSQYGSTGANVLTF. Looking up the rest from reference TRBV14 and TRBJ2-6 gives the full variable domain: EAGVTQFPSHSVIEKGQTVTLRCDPISGHDNLYWYRRVMGKEIKFLLHFVKESKQDESGMPNNRFLAERTGGTYSTLKVQPAELEDSGVYFCASSQYGSTGANVLTFGAGSRLTVL.

This chain links TRBV7-2 with TRBJ2-3, with TRBD2 matching 7 bases. The J segment lost 2 bases and the V segment lost 3 bases, leaving 8 bases of the junction unmatched. CDR1 is SGHTA, CDR2 FQGNSA, per germline. The length of the CDR3 is 16 residues. The CDR3 DNA is TGTGCCAGCAGCTTTCCGACTAGCCCGACCACAGATACGCAGTATTTT. It yields the protein CASSFPTSPTTDTQYF.

This rearrangement joins TRBV15 to TRBJ2-5, with 10 bases that match TRBD2. V lost 0 bases, J lost 3 bases, and 4 bases stayed unmatched. Germline assignment: CDR1 LNHNV and CDR2 YYDKDF (reference sequence). The CDR3 runs to 16 residues. CDR3 sequence: CATSRDGLAAKETQYF. CDR3 DNA: TGTGCCACCAGCAGAGACGGACTAGCGGCGAAAGAGACCCAGTACTTC.

This chain joins TRBV10-3 and TRBJ2-5; a possible D gene is TRBD2 (5 bases). Trimming took off 3 bases at V and 5 bases at J, with 10 bases between the two ends. CDR3 size: 13 residues. CDR1 is ENHRY, CDR2 SYGVKD, per germline. The CDR3 DNA reads TGTGCCATCAGTGACGGGGTAGGGGAGACCCAGTACTTC. Its protein is CAISDGVGETQYF.

The rearrangement links TRBV4-2 to TRBJ2-7; D remains unclear. V was clipped by 2 bases and J by 2 bases, with 19 bases between them. Looked up from germline, CDR1 is LGHNA and CDR2 is YNFKEQ. CDR3 length: 17 residues. This CDR3 is CASSQYSGELLTYEQYF. The CDR3 DNA reads as TGTGCCAGCAGCCAATACTCGGGTGAGCTTTTAACCTACGAGCAGTACTTC.

This clonotype was recorded only once. The chain couples TRBV21-1 to TRBJ1-2. TRBV21-1 counts as a pseudogene. This CDR3 contains 13 residues. CDR3 protein: CASSGQENYGYTF. Here the CDR3 DNA reads TGTGCCAGCAGCGGGCAGGAGAACTATGGCTACACCTTC.

The chain has TRBV9 and TRBJ1-2, with 7 bases identical to TRBD1. J lost 5 bases, V lost 4 bases, and 11 bases had no gene match. The CDR3 runs to 15 residues. Per germline, CDR1 SGDLS and CDR2 YYNGEE. CDR3 DNA: TGTGCCAGCAGCTTAACAGACAGGGTCTGGTATGGCTACACCTTC. Translation: CASSLTDRVWYGYTF.

The V call is TRBV10-3, the J call TRBJ1-1; TRBD1 matches at 9 bases. The germline CDR1 and CDR2 sequences are ENHRY and SYGVKD. CDR3 length equals 13 residues. With V trimmed by 10 bases and J by 0 bases, 3 bases remained unmatched. CDR3 region: CATRDRVNTEAFF. The CDR3 nucleotides are TGTGCCACCCGGGACAGGGTGAACACTGAAGCTTTCTTT.

The count of this clonotype is one. The chain combines TRBV3-1 with TRBJ2-1; D is unclear. Looked up from germline, CDR1 is LGHDT and CDR2 is YNNKEL (reference sequence). The CDR3 length is 14 residues. The V end was cut by 1 base, the J end by 2 bases, with 6 bases between. For the CDR3, the DNA is TGTGCCAGCAGCCAAGGATGGGCCTACAATGAGCAGTTCTTC. Its protein product is CASSQGWAYNEQFF.

The chain links TRBV4-1 to TRBJ2-3; a weak D match, TRBD2 (6 bases). The CDR3 is 16 amino acids. V was trimmed by 4 bases and J by 5 bases, leaving 19 bases between them. Germline V gene lookup returns CDR1 MGHRA and CDR2 YSYEKL. CDR3 sequence reads: CASSRPPRGVQDTQYF. CDR3 in DNA: TGCGCCAGCAGCCGGCCGCCGCGCGGGGTTCAAGATACGCAGTATTTT.

The chain couples TRBV25-1 to TRBJ2-3; tentatively, D is TRBD2 (6 bases). Trimming took 2 bases from V and 4 from J, leaving 10 bases between them. CDR3 length: 14 residues. CDR1 is MGHDK, CDR2 SYGVNS, per germline. DNA for the CDR3: TGTGCCAGCAGTGAAGGGGGGACGGCAGATACGCAGTATTTT. As protein: CASSEGGTADTQYF.

This chain links TRBV12-3 or TRBV12-4 with TRBJ1-2; D call uncertain. The length of the CDR3 is 14 residues. Trimming left V 7 bases short and J 2 bases short, with 14 bases between. CDR3 bases: TGTGCCAGCAACCCCGCGGGGAGCAACTATGGCTACACCTTC. Protein sequence: CASNPAGSNYGYTF.

The count of this clonotype is one. The chain is built from TRBV6-5 and TRBJ2-5; possibly TRBD2 for D (6 bases). The CDR3 length is 17 residues. From germline, CDR1 is MNHEY and CDR2 SVGAGI. V was pared by 2 bases and J by 5 bases, with 21 bases between. The DNA of the CDR3 is TGTGCCAGCAGTTACCCGACCGGGACTCGGGCTCCGGAGACCCAGTACTTC. This codes for CASSYPTGTRAPETQYF.

The DNA for the CDR3 is TGTGCCAGCAGCCACCACATCTACGAGCAGTACTTC. Protein product: CASSHHIYEQYF. The chain employs TRBV3-1 and TRBJ2-7; no clear D gene. CDR1 and CDR2 from the germline V gene are LGHDT and YNNKEL (reference sequence). The CDR3 length is 12 residues. Trimming removed 3 bases at V and 3 bases at J, with 6 bases between.

The rearrangement joins TRBV20-1 to TRBJ1-2; D gene unclear. There are 14 residues in the CDR3. Germline CDR1 is DFQATT and CDR2 is SNEGSKA (reference sequence). The germline V and J ends were trimmed by 0 bases and 3 bases, with 11 bases remaining between them. CDR3 in amino acids: CSARDYRVDYGYTF. The DNA of the CDR3 is TGCAGTGCTAGAGATTACCGGGTTGACTATGGCTACACCTTC.